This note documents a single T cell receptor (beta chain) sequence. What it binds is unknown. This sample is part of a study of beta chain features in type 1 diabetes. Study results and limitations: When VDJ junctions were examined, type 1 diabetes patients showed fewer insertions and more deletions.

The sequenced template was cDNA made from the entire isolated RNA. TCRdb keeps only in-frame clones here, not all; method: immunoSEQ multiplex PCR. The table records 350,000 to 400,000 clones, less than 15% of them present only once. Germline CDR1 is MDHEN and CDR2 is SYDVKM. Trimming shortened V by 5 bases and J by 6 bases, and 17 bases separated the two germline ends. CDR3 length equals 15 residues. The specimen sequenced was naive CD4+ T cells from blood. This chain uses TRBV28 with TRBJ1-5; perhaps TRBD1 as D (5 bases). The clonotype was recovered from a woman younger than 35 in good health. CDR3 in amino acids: CASSAQGNIAQPQHF. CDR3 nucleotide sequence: TGTGCCAGCAGTGCCCAGGGTAATATCGCTCAGCCCCAGCATTTT.